The 29 T cell receptor beta chains below come from one sample, sequenced in a study of cytomegalovirus exposure and HLA in healthy donors. PCR used 60 Vbeta primers and 13 Jbeta primers. Produced via immunoSEQ multiplex PCR; TCRdb's table is partial and in-frame only. The repertoire holds 65,000 or so clones, with approximately 78% as singletons. Material: PBMCs. All receptors derive from a girl aged 10-17 years in good health and CMV-seropositive.

This clone was detected only once. V usage is TRBV28 and J usage is TRBJ2-7; 10 bases match TRBD2. This CDR3 has 14 amino acids. The J segment lost 2 bases and the V segment lost 4 bases, leaving 2 bases of the junction unmatched. Germline V gene lookup returns CDR1 MDHEN and CDR2 SYDVKM. CDR3 loop: CASSWTSGTYEQYF. The CDR3 region has the DNA TGTGCCAGCAGTTGGACTAGCGGTACCTACGAGCAGTACTTC.

This clone was observed a few times. The gene calls are TRBV27 and TRBJ1-1, with 8 bases that match TRBD1. This CDR3 spans 13 amino acids. With 5 bases clipped from V and 6 bases from J, the junction kept 5 bases outside the gene matches. The germline V gene has CDR1 MNHEY and CDR2 SMNVEV (reference sequence). The CDR3 reads CASSPRTGPEAFF. CDR3 nucleotides: TGTGCCAGCAGTCCTCGGACAGGGCCTGAAGCTTTCTTT.

This clone was seen once. DNA for the CDR3: TGTGCCAGCAGGTTGAGGCCTACCAGCACTGAAGCTTTCTTT. Amino acids: CASRLRPTSTEAFF. The chain links TRBV28 to TRBJ1-1; D unresolved. Trimming took 6 bases from V and 4 from J, leaving 15 bases between them. Germline loops: CDR1 MDHEN, CDR2 SYDVKM. The CDR3 sequence is 14 residues long.

This clone was counted between two and nine times. V is TRBV6-5 and J is TRBJ2-6, with a weak D call TRBD2 (5 bases). Germline lookup yields CDR1 MNHEY and CDR2 SVGAGI. This CDR3 contains 14 residues. Deletions cut 2 bases from V and 11 bases from J, with 13 bases between. Here the CDR3 DNA reads TGTGCCAGCAGTTACGCTGCCGCGCGGGACGTCCTGACTTTC. Translation: CASSYAAARDVLTF.

A few counts support this clone. The chain is built from TRBV4-3 and TRBJ1-2; 8 bases agree with TRBD1. Unmatched junction bases numbered 11, after V lost 0 bases and J lost 2 bases. Germline V CDR1 and CDR2: LGHNA, YSLEER. The CDR3 consists of 18 residues. CDR3 amino acids: CASSQEPVTGVGNYGYTF. CDR3 nucleotide sequence: TGCGCCAGCAGCCAAGAGCCGGTGACAGGGGTGGGAAACTATGGCTACACCTTC.

V gene TRBV5-1 combines with J gene TRBJ2-7; tentative D call: TRBD1 (5 bases). This CDR3 is 13 amino acids long. Trimming took 2 bases from V and 4 from J, leaving 10 bases between them. In germline, CDR1 is SGHRS, CDR2 YFSETQ. Written as DNA, the CDR3 is TGCGCCAGCAGCTTCGACAGACAATACGAGCAGTACTTC. Translated: CASSFDRQYEQYF.

The genes are TRBV9 and TRBJ2-1; TRBD2 aligns across 11 bases. The CDR3 runs to 16 residues. CDR1 and CDR2 from the germline V gene are SGDLS and YYNGEE. The ends lost 0 bases at V and 4 bases at J; junction bases unmatched: 3. For the CDR3, the DNA is TGTGCCAGCAGCGTAGTGGGGACTAGCGGTTACAATGAGCAGTTCTTC. Translation gives CASSVVGTSGYNEQFF.

This chain joins TRBV5-6 and TRBJ1-2; D gene uncertain. CDR1 and CDR2 (germline): SGHDT, YYEEEE. The CDR3 extends over 14 amino acids. V was cut by 4 bases and J by 6 bases, with 16 bases left in between. The CDR3 loop reads CASSHRSGRDGYTF. The CDR3 DNA sequence: TGTGCCAGCAGCCATCGAAGCGGTAGAGATGGCTACACCTTC.

The V and J genes are TRBV6-1 and TRBJ2-5; D is perhaps TRBD2 (5 bases). Germline V gene data show CDR1 as MNHNS and CDR2 as SASEGT. This CDR3 has 15 residues. The V gene lost 4 bases and the J gene lost 1 base, with 13 bases spanning the gap. The CDR3 DNA is TGTGCCAGCAGTGCCGAACCGGGGATCCAAGAGACCCAGTACTTC. It specifies CASSAEPGIQETQYF.

The J gene is TRBJ1-2, the V gene TRBV6-5; 7 nucleotides align to TRBD1. Looked up from germline, CDR1 is MNHEY and CDR2 is SVGAGI. The CDR3 has 11 residues. Trimming took 11 bases from V and 8 from J; bases not matched to a gene: 8. CDR3 amino acids: CAVHRGSGYTF. Here the CDR3 DNA reads TGTGCCGTACACAGGGGTTCCGGCTACACCTTC.

The CDR3 DNA is TGTGCCAGCACTAGAACAGGGGGCAGTGTCACTGAAGCTTTCTTT. It yields the protein CASTRTGGSVTEAFF. The chain links TRBV25-1 to TRBJ1-1, with 9 bases that match TRBD1. Germline V gene sequence: CDR1 MGHDK, CDR2 SYGVNS. The length of the CDR3 is 15 residues. Losses at the gene ends were 7 bases for V and 4 bases for J; bases not matched to a gene: 10.

The chain employs TRBV18 and TRBJ2-7, with D hard to call. The CDR3 covers 13 residues. Looked up from germline, CDR1 is KGHSH and CDR2 is LQKENI. V lost 1 base to trimming and J lost 2 bases, with 6 bases between them. The CDR3 DNA is TGTGCCAGCTCACCACGCGGAGCCTACGAGCAGTACTTC. Translation: CASSPRGAYEQYF. Drawing the rest from reference TRBV18 and TRBJ2-7, the complete variable domain is NAGVMQNPRHLVRRRGQEARLRCSPMKGHSHVYWYRQLPEEGLKFMVYLQKENIIDESGMPKERFSAEFPKEGPSILRIQQVVRGDSAAYFCASSPRGAYEQYFGPGTRLTVT.

The chain carries TRBV6-1 and TRBJ2-7; D may be TRBD2 (5 bases). Germline V gene lookup returns CDR1 MNHNS and CDR2 SASEGT. The CDR3 has 16 amino acids. Trimming pared 1 base from V and 0 bases from J, leaving 13 bases between. CDR3 loop: CASSEDWRVSSYEQYF. The DNA of the CDR3 is TGTGCCAGCAGTGAAGATTGGCGGGTGAGCTCCTACGAGCAGTACTTC.

V is TRBV10-3 and J is TRBJ2-2, with 9 nucleotides matching TRBD1. V lost 3 bases, J lost 4 bases, and 6 bases stayed unmatched. The CDR3 has 16 residues. The germline V gene has CDR1 ENHRY and CDR2 SYGVKD. The CDR3 reads CAISERTGGITGELFF. Here the CDR3 DNA reads TGTGCCATCAGTGAAAGAACAGGGGGCATCACCGGGGAGCTGTTTTTT.

The chain links TRBV2 to TRBJ1-1; D not resolved. With 10 bases removed from V and 5 bases from J, the gap between germline ends came to 11 bases. The CDR3 sequence is 11 residues long. The V gene's germline CDR1 is SNHLY and CDR2 FYNNEI. In DNA, the CDR3 is TGTGCCATCGAGTCGTGGACTGAAGCTTTCTTT. It is translated as CAIESWTEAFF.

This chain joins TRBV30 and TRBJ2-5; weak D call: TRBD2 (8 bases). The CDR3 spans 15 residues. Germline CDR1 and CDR2: GTSNPN and SVGIG (reference sequence). Trimming pared 3 bases from V and 2 bases from J, leaving 16 bases between. This CDR3 reads CAWSPGGGQQETQYF. CDR3 coding DNA: TGTGCCTGGAGCCCCGGGGGGGGACAGCAAGAGACCCAGTACTTC.

The CDR3 protein is CASSPRLAGGSNTGELFF. For the CDR3, the DNA is TGCGCCAGCAGCCCGCGACTAGCGGGAGGGTCGAACACCGGGGAGCTGTTTTTT. The chain has TRBV4-1 and TRBJ2-2, with 14 nucleotides matching TRBD2. Germline values: CDR1 MGHRA, CDR2 YSYEKL. The CDR3 consists of 18 residues. V dropped 4 bases and J dropped 0; count of bases not matched to a gene: 4.

The rearrangement joins TRBV30 to TRBJ2-7, with TRBD2 as a possible D gene (6 bases). There are 12 residues in the CDR3. The V and J ends lost 3 bases and 2 bases respectively, with 8 bases between them. From germline, CDR1 is GTSNPN and CDR2 SVGIG (reference sequence). CDR3 sequence (DNA): TGTGCCTGGAGCCCGGGGGCCTACGAGCAGTACTTC. Its translation is CAWSPGAYEQYF.

The CDR3 DNA follows: TGTGCCAGCAGCTTGTCGGCGGGAGGGGGGGCCTACGAGCAGTACTTC. Protein: CASSLSAGGGAYEQYF. The genes are TRBV5-4 and TRBJ2-7; 9 nucleotides align to TRBD2. CDR1 and CDR2 from the germline V gene are SGHNT and YYREEE (reference sequence). V lost 1 base and J lost 2; bases outside the gene matches: 7. The CDR3 totals 16 residues.

The V gene is TRBV7-9, the J gene TRBJ1-5, with a weak D call TRBD1 (6 bases). Germline V gene data show CDR1 as SEHNR and CDR2 as FQNEAQ (reference sequence). V was pared by 5 bases and J by 3 bases, with 11 bases between. The CDR3 totals 14 residues. CDR3 sequence (DNA): TGTGCCAGCAGCGATCAGGGGTTCAATCAGCCCCAGCATTTT. It is translated as CASSDQGFNQPQHF.

The rearrangement links TRBV28 to TRBJ1-2, with a weak D call TRBD1 (5 bases). Germline assignment: CDR1 MDHEN and CDR2 SYDVKM. V lost 10 bases to trimming and J lost 8 bases, with 20 bases between them. CDR3 size: 13 residues. In DNA, the CDR3 is TGTGCCATCGGCGGGGCAGGCAGACGGGGCTACACCTTC. Translation: CAIGGAGRRGYTF.

This chain links TRBV19 with TRBJ1-6, with D unclear. Germline V gene sequence: CDR1 LNHDA, CDR2 SQIVND (reference sequence). The V and J ends lost 7 bases and 7 bases respectively, with 14 bases between them. This CDR3 is 14 amino acids long. The DNA for the CDR3 is TGTGCCAGTACCAGTAGCCTATTAAATTCACCCCTCCACTTT. Translating it yields CASTSSLLNSPLHF.

This rearrangement joins TRBV18 to TRBJ1-1, with TRBD1 matching 8 bases. Germline lookup yields CDR1 KGHSH and CDR2 LQKENI. The J segment lost 2 bases and the V segment lost 3 bases, leaving 5 bases of the junction unmatched. The CDR3 has 15 residues. The CDR3 sequence is CASSPPGGRNTEAFF. The CDR3 DNA reads as TGTGCCAGCTCACCGCCAGGGGGCCGAAACACTGAAGCTTTCTTT. Full variable domain (outside the CDR3, taken from reference TRBV18 and TRBJ1-1): NAGVMQNPRHLVRRRGQEARLRCSPMKGHSHVYWYRQLPEEGLKFMVYLQKENIIDESGMPKERFSAEFPKEGPSILRIQQVVRGDSAAYFCASSPPGGRNTEAFFGQGTRLTVV.

The genes are TRBV9 and TRBJ1-1, with 9 bases that match TRBD1. The germline gives CDR1 SGDLS, CDR2 YYNGEE. The CDR3 spans 15 residues. With V trimmed by 3 bases and J by 1 base, 4 bases remained unmatched. CDR3 DNA: TGTGCCAGCAGCGATTCGACAGGGGGGAACACTGAAGCTTTCTTT. Its translation: CASSDSTGGNTEAFF.

The V call is TRBV19, the J call TRBJ1-2; 7 nucleotides match TRBD1. V trimming: 8 bases; J trimming: 8 bases; junction bases outside the gene matches: 14. The CDR3 extends over 14 amino acids. Looked up from germline, CDR1 is LNHDA and CDR2 is SQIVND (reference sequence). The CDR3 nucleotides are TGTGCCAGTGCGCAAGGGGGCCTGCTAGTGGGCTACACCTTC. Translating gives CASAQGGLLVGYTF.

The chain recombines TRBV4-1 with TRBJ2-7; 8 nucleotides align to TRBD2. With 1 base clipped from V and 5 bases from J, the junction kept 10 bases outside the gene matches. Per the germline V gene, CDR1 is MGHRA and CDR2 is YSYEKL. This CDR3 has 16 residues. CDR3 DNA: TGCGCCAGCAGCCAAGGAAGGGCGGGGGGATGGGACGAGCAGTACTTC. This codes for CASSQGRAGGWDEQYF.

The genes are TRBV18 and TRBJ1-5; tentatively, D is TRBD1 (6 bases). The CDR3 sequence is 14 residues long. CDR1 is KGHSH, CDR2 LQKENI, per germline. Trimming stripped 4 bases from V and 3 bases from J, with 10 bases between. The CDR3 coding sequence is TGTGCCAGCTCACAACAGGGTGACAATCAGCCCCAGCATTTT. It translates to CASSQQGDNQPQHF.

The gene calls are TRBV6-5 and TRBJ2-1; 11 nucleotides match TRBD2. The CDR3 consists of 15 residues. V gave up 7 bases and J gave up 5 bases; unmatched junction bases: 7. Germline V lookup: CDR1 MNHEY, CDR2 SVGAGI. CDR3 DNA sequence: TGTGCCAGCACCCTTACTAGCGGGAGAAACAATGAGCAGTTCTTC. It specifies CASTLTSGRNNEQFF.

This clone has more than one count but fewer than ten. This sequence joins TRBV7-9 and TRBJ2-3, with TRBD2 matching over 8 bases. V gave up 8 bases and J gave up 4 bases; unmatched junction bases: 17. Germline V gene sequence: CDR1 SEHNR, CDR2 FQNEAQ (reference sequence). The CDR3 totals 17 residues. The CDR3 coding sequence is TGTGCCAGCCTCCCCTGGCGGGGGGCTCGCGTGCCAGATACGCAGTATTTT. This sequence encodes CASLPWRGARVPDTQYF. Full variable domain (outside the CDR3, taken from reference TRBV7-9 and TRBJ2-3): DTGVSQNPRHKITKRGQNVTFRCDPISEHNRLYWYRQTLGQGPEFLTYFQNEAQLEKSRLLSDRFSAERPKGSFSTLEIQRTEQGDSAMYLCASLPWRGARVPDTQYFGPGTRLTVL.